What follows are 20 T cell receptor beta chains derived from one specimen sequenced in a study of T cell repertoires in cytomegalovirus infection. Using its own MiXCR run on the reads, TCRdb lists one record per CDR3 protein. The table includes under 250,000 distinct CDR3 sequences, approximately 6.7% detected once. The specimen was PBMCs. The receptors were sampled from a human donor in good health (CMV status not recorded). Some clones in this sample may be carry-over from other donors' samples.

This clonotype was seen ten or more times. The genes are TRBV12-3 or TRBV12-4 and TRBJ1-3; TRBD1 matches at 7 bases. The junction had 5 bases not matched to a gene; V was cut back by 6 bases and J by 0 bases. This CDR3 contains 15 residues. The CDR3 here is CASSRTGDSGNTIYF. The CDR3 DNA follows: TGTGCCAGCAGCCGAACAGGGGACTCTGGAAACACCATATATTTT.

This clonotype was seen many times. J is TRBJ1-2 and V is TRBV28, with D perhaps TRBD1 (5 bases). Germline V gives CDR1 MDHEN, CDR2 SYDVKM. Trimming stripped 6 bases from V and 6 bases from J, with 17 bases between. The CDR3 spans 14 residues. In nucleotides, the CDR3 is TGTGCCAGCAGCGTGGACGCAGGGAGAGATGGCTACACCTTC. Residues: CASSVDAGRDGYTF.

V gene TRBV5-4 combines with J gene TRBJ2-1; tentatively, D is TRBD2 (6 bases). Looked up from germline, CDR1 is SGHNT and CDR2 is YYREEE (reference sequence). Trimming left V 3 bases short and J 3 bases short, with 13 bases between. CDR3 length: 15 residues. Written as DNA, the CDR3 is TGTGCCAGCAGCTCAATCTCCGGGGGCTACAATGAGCAGTTCTTC. It specifies CASSSISGGYNEQFF.

The sample holds many counts of this clonotype. The gene calls are TRBV20-1 and TRBJ1-1; 9 bases fit TRBD1. V was clipped by 1 base and J by 0 bases; unmatched bases: 9. In germline, CDR1 is DFQATT, CDR2 SNEGSKA (reference sequence). CDR3 size: 17 residues. For the CDR3, the DNA is TGCAGTGCTAGAGCCCTGAAACAGGGGGCGTTGAACACTGAAGCTTTCTTT. The encoded protein is CSARALKQGALNTEAFF.

This chain connects TRBV29-1 to TRBJ2-3; D ambiguous. The germline V and J ends were trimmed by 8 bases and 10 bases, with 19 bases remaining between them. Germline CDR1 and CDR2: SQVTM and ANQGSEA. The CDR3 covers 12 residues. The CDR3 DNA follows: TGCAGCACGGGCGGAGAAGGCCGGCCGCAGTATTTT. Residues: CSTGGEGRPQYF.

This clonotype was seen many times. V gene TRBV7-8 combines with J gene TRBJ2-7; D possibly corresponds to TRBD1 (5 bases). Between the trimmed V and J ends, which lost 1 base and 2 bases, there was a span of 9 bases. The CDR3 contains 14 residues. Germline V gene sequence: CDR1 SGHVS, CDR2 FQNEAQ. The CDR3 region has the DNA TGTGCCAGCAGCTTAGTAGCAGGGACCTACGAGCAGTACTTC. Translation: CASSLVAGTYEQYF. Looking up the rest from reference TRBV7-8 and TRBJ2-7 gives the full variable domain: GAGVSQSPRYKVAKRGQDVALRCDPISGHVSLFWYQQALGQGPEFLTYFQNEAQLDKSGLPSDRFFAERPEGSVSTLKIQRTQQEDSAVYLCASSLVAGTYEQYFGPGTRLTVT.

This clonotype was observed many times. The V gene is TRBV7-2, the J gene TRBJ2-5; the D is unclear. V was clipped by 1 base and J by 6 bases, with 12 bases between them. The germline CDR1 and CDR2 sequences are SGHTA and FQGNSA. CDR3 length: 14 amino acids. DNA of the CDR3: TGTGCCAGCAGCTTAGAGACGGGTGGCAAGACCCAGTACTTC. Residues: CASSLETGGKTQYF.

This clonotype was detected ten times or more. The chain links TRBV20-1 to TRBJ2-7; D unresolved. The CDR3 covers 11 residues. The ends were cut back, 0 bases at V and 4 bases at J, with 4 bases in the middle. Germline V gene sequence: CDR1 DFQATT, CDR2 SNEGSKA (reference sequence). This chain's CDR3 is CSARDLYEQYF. CDR3 sequence (DNA): TGCAGTGCTAGAGATCTGTACGAGCAGTACTTC.

This clonotype occurred many times. This chain joins TRBV7-2 and TRBJ2-3; weak D call: TRBD2 (6 bases). Trimming removed 4 bases at V and 2 bases at J, with 16 bases between. Germline-derived CDR1 and CDR2 are SGHTA and FQGNSA. The CDR3 runs 16 residues. CDR3: CASSYLARAITDTQYF. The CDR3 DNA sequence: TGTGCCAGCAGCTACCTAGCGAGAGCCATCACAGATACGCAGTATTTT.

This clonotype came up many times. The V call is TRBV27, the J call TRBJ2-5, with TRBD2 matching 11 bases. CDR1 and CDR2 (germline): MNHEY, SMNVEV (reference sequence). The CDR3 has 14 amino acids. The V and J ends lost 6 bases and 2 bases, in that order; junction bases with no gene match: 2. CDR3 in amino acids: CASSRLAGQETQYF. In DNA form, the CDR3 reads TGTGCCAGCAGCCGACTAGCGGGGCAAGAGACCCAGTACTTC.

This clonotype was counted many times. This CDR3 is CASSVGGKGGTDTQYF. The CDR3, as DNA: TGCGCCAGCAGTGTTGGAGGGAAAGGGGGCACAGATACGCAGTATTTT. This chain connects TRBV10-1 to TRBJ2-3; D may be TRBD2 (6 bases). Trimming removed 4 bases from V and 1 base from J, with 15 bases in between. This CDR3 region has 16 residues. The germline V gene encodes CDR1 WNHNN and CDR2 SYGVQD (reference sequence).

This clonotype was counted ten times or more. Here the CDR3 DNA reads TGCGCCAGCAGCCAAGATCAGGTGGGGCCAGATACGCAGTATTTT. This sequence encodes CASSQDQVGPDTQYF. The V gene is TRBV4-3, the J gene TRBJ2-3; D perhaps matches TRBD1 (5 bases). The V end was cut by 0 bases, the J end by 4 bases, with 11 bases between. The CDR3 contains 15 residues. Germline lookup yields CDR1 LGHNA and CDR2 YSLEER.

This clonotype was recorded at least ten times. The genes are TRBV12-3 or TRBV12-4 and TRBJ1-2, with a weak D call TRBD1 (6 bases). Trimming took 6 bases from V and 8 from J, leaving 16 bases between them. CDR3 length equals 13 residues. The CDR3 nucleotides read TGTGCCAGCAGCCCCAGGGGTTTTTACGGCTACACCTTC. It translates to CASSPRGFYGYTF.

This clonotype was observed at least ten times. V usage is TRBV20-1 and J usage is TRBJ1-4; no clear D. The CDR3 contains 15 residues. CDR1 and CDR2 (germline): DFQATT, SNEGSKA (reference sequence). V was trimmed by 3 bases and J by 4 bases, leaving 15 bases between them. CDR3 sequence: CSASGRRGDNEKLFF. The CDR3 DNA sequence: TGCAGTGCTAGCGGACGGCGGGGAGATAATGAAAAACTGTTTTTT.

A word on this clonotype: A single base separates this from a much larger clone, so it may be a read error. This chain joins TRBV7-9 and TRBJ1-1; 8 bases align to TRBD1. The V segment lost 4 bases and the J segment 7 bases; nucleotides outside the gene matches: 8. CDR3 size: 14 residues. Germline-derived CDR1 and CDR2 are SEHNR and FQNEAQ (reference sequence). The CDR3 nucleotides are TGTGCCAGCAGCTCGACAGGGGCAGACATTGAAGCTTTCTTT. Its translation is CASSSTGADIEAFF.

This clonotype came up many times. This chain connects TRBV30 to TRBJ1-1, with unresolved D. V gave up 5 bases and J gave up 2 bases, with 6 bases separating them. Germline V gene sequence: CDR1 GTSNPN, CDR2 SVGIG (reference sequence). This CDR3 region has 11 residues. The CDR3, as DNA: TGTGCCTGGCACATAAACACTGAAGCTTTCTTT. Protein product: CAWHINTEAFF.

The rearrangement uses TRBV27 and TRBJ2-7; D is perhaps TRBD1 (5 bases). The CDR3 is 14 amino acids. Germline-derived CDR1 and CDR2 are MNHEY and SMNVEV (reference sequence). Trimming took off 3 bases at V and 2 bases at J, with 11 bases between the two ends. The CDR3 nucleotides read TGTGCCAGCAGTTTCAAGGGGCCGACCTACGAGCAGTACTTC. Translated, it gives CASSFKGPTYEQYF.

The chain couples TRBV5-1 to TRBJ1-2; 10 nucleotides line up with TRBD1. Per germline, CDR1 SGHRS and CDR2 YFSETQ. J lost 7 bases, V lost 4 bases, and 1 base had no gene match. The CDR3 runs to 12 residues. CDR3 in amino acids: CASSRDRGGYTF. For the CDR3, the DNA is TGCGCCAGCAGCAGGGACAGGGGTGGCTACACCTTC.

This clonotype was observed many times. This rearrangement joins TRBV7-3 to TRBJ2-3; 7 bases agree with TRBD2. The CDR3 covers 17 residues. V lost 5 bases to trimming and J lost 0 bases; unmatched junction nucleotides: 11. CDR1 SGHTA and CDR2 FQGTGA come from the germline V gene. CDR3 protein: CASSPGGSGASTDTQYF. The CDR3 DNA follows: TGTGCCAGCAGCCCCGGGGGGAGCGGGGCTAGCACAGATACGCAGTATTTT.

This clonotype was detected a few times. The chain has TRBV10-2 and TRBJ2-2; D not certain. The V gene lost 4 bases and the J gene lost 2 bases, with 2 bases spanning the gap. The length of the CDR3 is 12 residues. The germline CDR1 and CDR2 sequences are WSHSY and SAAADI. The CDR3 loop reads CASSVNTGELFF. The CDR3 DNA reads as TGCGCCAGCAGTGTTAACACCGGGGAGCTGTTTTTT.